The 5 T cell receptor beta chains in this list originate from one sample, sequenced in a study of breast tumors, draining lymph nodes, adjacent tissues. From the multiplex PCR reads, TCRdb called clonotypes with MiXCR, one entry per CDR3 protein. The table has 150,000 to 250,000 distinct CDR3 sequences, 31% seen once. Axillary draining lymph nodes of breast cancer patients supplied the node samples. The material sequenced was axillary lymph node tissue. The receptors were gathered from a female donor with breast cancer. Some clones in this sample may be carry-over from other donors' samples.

The CDR3 protein is CASMAGLAGGISGANVLTF. In DNA, the CDR3 is TGTGCCAGCATGGCTGGGCTAGCGGGGGGCATCTCTGGGGCCAACGTCCTGACTTTC. The genes are TRBV2 and TRBJ2-6, with 11 bases identical to TRBD2. This CDR3 comprises 19 residues. Per the germline V gene, CDR1 is SNHLY and CDR2 is FYNNEI. V lost 7 bases to trimming and J lost 0 bases; unmatched junction nucleotides: 11.

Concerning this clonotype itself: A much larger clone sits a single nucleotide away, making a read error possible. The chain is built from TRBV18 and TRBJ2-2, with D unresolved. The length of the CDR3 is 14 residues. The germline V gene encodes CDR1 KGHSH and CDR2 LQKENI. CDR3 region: CTSSPGSNTGELFF. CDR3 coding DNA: TGTACCAGCTCACCCGGTTCGAACACCGGGGAGCTGTTTTTT. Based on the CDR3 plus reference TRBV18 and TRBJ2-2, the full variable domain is NAGVMQNPRHLVRRRGQEARLRCSPMKGHSHVYWYRQLPEEGLKFMVYLQKENIIDESGMPKERFSAEFPKEGPSILRIQQVVRGDSAAYFCTSSPGSNTGELFFGEGSRLTVL.

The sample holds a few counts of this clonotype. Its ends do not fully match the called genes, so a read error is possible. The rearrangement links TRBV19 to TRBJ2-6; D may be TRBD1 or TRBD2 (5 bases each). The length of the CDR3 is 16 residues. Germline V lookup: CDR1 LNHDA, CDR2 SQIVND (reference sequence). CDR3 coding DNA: TGTGCCAGTAGCCTAGACGGGGCTTCTGGGGCCAACGTCCCGACTTTC. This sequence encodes CASSLDGASGANVPTF.

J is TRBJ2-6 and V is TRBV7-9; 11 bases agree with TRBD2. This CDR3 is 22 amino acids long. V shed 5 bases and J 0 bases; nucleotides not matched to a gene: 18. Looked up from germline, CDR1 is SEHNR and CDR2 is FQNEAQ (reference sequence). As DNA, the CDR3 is TGTGCCAGCAGCCCGCCGACTAGCGGGGTCACCGGGCTGTGCTCTGGGGCCAACGTCCTGACTTTC. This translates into CASSPPTSGVTGLCSGANVLTF.

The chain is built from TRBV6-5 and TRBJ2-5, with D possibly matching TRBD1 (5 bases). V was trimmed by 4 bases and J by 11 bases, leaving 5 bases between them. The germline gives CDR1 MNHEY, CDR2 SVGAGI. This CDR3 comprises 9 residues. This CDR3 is CASSWTQYF. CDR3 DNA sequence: TGTGCCAGCAGTTGGACACAGTACTTC.